One and the same sample provided the 19 T cell receptor beta chains below, sequenced in a study of blood T cell repertoires in COVID-19. TCRdb's table, derived via immunoSEQ multiplex PCR, lists solely in-frame clones and lacks some. The sample shows fewer than 700,000 clones, 85% to 90% of them seen only once. The sequencing input was peripheral blood. These receptors came from a woman between 45 and 60 years old with COVID-19, enrolled during active disease.

The rearrangement joins TRBV27 to TRBJ1-2; 9 bases agree with TRBD1. The germline CDR1 and CDR2 sequences are MNHEY and SMNVEV (reference sequence). The CDR3 length is 15 residues. J gave up 3 bases and V 3 bases, and 5 bases lay outside the gene matches. In DNA form, the CDR3 reads TGTGCCAGCAGTTTCGACGGACAGGGGCACTATGGCTACACCTTC. Translation: CASSFDGQGHYGYTF.

The rearrangement links TRBV24-1 to TRBJ1-6, with D perhaps TRBD1 (5 bases). The CDR3 totals 12 residues. CDR1 is KGHDR and CDR2 is SFDVKD in the germline V gene. The CDR3 protein is CSRAPPNSPLHF. CDR3 coding DNA: TGTTCCAGGGCTCCCCCTAATTCACCCCTCCACTTT.

This chain connects TRBV5-1 to TRBJ2-3; TRBD1 agrees at 9 bases. V gave up 1 base and J gave up 6 bases; unmatched junction bases: 3. Germline assignment: CDR1 SGHRS and CDR2 YFSETQ. There are 14 residues in the CDR3. CDR3 in amino acids: CASSLWTGEDTQYF. CDR3 sequence (DNA): TGCGCCAGCAGCTTGTGGACAGGGGAGGATACGCAGTATTTT.

DNA for the CDR3: TGTGCCAGCAGCTTCAGGGGCCCAAACCAGCCCCAGCATTTT. Translation: CASSFRGPNQPQHF. V usage is TRBV7-2 and J usage is TRBJ1-5; perhaps TRBD1 as D (6 bases). Germline V lookup: CDR1 SGHTA, CDR2 FQGNSA. With 3 bases removed from V and 7 bases from J, the gap between germline ends came to 13 bases. This CDR3 comprises 14 residues. Full variable domain (remainder filled in from reference TRBV7-2 and TRBJ1-5): GAGVSQSPSNKVTEKGKDVELRCDPISGHTALYWYRQSLGQGLEFLIYFQGNSAPDKSGLPSDRFSAERTGGSVSTLTIQRTQQEDSAVYLCASSFRGPNQPQHFGDGTRLSIL.

The gene calls are TRBV6-5 and TRBJ1-5; weak D call: TRBD1 (5 bases). Germline assignment: CDR1 MNHEY and CDR2 SVGAGI. V was cut by 11 bases and J by 5 bases, with 13 bases left in between. The CDR3 is 12 residues long. The CDR3: CAAKGLDQPQHF. The CDR3 coding sequence is TGTGCCGCCAAGGGGTTGGATCAGCCCCAGCATTTT.

This clone has just a few counts. The V and J genes are TRBV11-1 and TRBJ1-1; TRBD1 aligns across 10 bases. V was pared by 4 bases and J by 6 bases, with 11 bases of the junction left unmatched. The CDR3 is 16 residues long. CDR1 and CDR2 from the germline V gene are SGHAT and FQDESV (reference sequence). The CDR3 spells CASSYRDRGFRAEAFF. CDR3 coding DNA: TGTGCCAGCAGCTACCGGGACAGGGGTTTTAGGGCTGAAGCTTTCTTT.

This sequence joins TRBV7-9 and TRBJ2-7; D not resolved. Trimming took 5 bases from V and 7 from J, leaving 12 bases between them. The CDR3 sequence is 12 residues long. From germline, CDR1 is SEHNR and CDR2 FQNEAQ (reference sequence). The CDR3 sequence: CASSREAPEQYF. The CDR3 DNA reads as TGTGCCAGCAGCCGAGAGGCGCCAGAGCAGTACTTC.

J is TRBJ1-1 and V is TRBV7-9; the D gene is possibly TRBD1 (6 bases). In germline, CDR1 is SEHNR, CDR2 FQNEAQ (reference sequence). Trimming cost V 5 bases and J 4 bases, with 14 bases left between them. This CDR3 spans 14 amino acids. The CDR3 DNA reads as TGTGCCAGCAGCAGCCACAGGGTTGGCACTGAAGCTTTCTTT. It codes for CASSSHRVGTEAFF.

The chain combines TRBV6-6 with TRBJ2-7, with D perhaps matching TRBD1 (6 bases). Germline V gene lookup returns CDR1 MNHNY and CDR2 SVGAGI (reference sequence). The CDR3 runs to 16 residues. Trimming stripped 6 bases from V and 1 base from J, with 19 bases between. The CDR3 DNA follows: TGTGCCAGCAGACCTCAGCGACAGGACTTATCCTACGAGCAGTACTTC. The encoded protein is CASRPQRQDLSYEQYF.

The V call is TRBV30, the J call TRBJ2-4, with D maybe TRBD2 (6 bases). The germline V gene has CDR1 GTSNPN and CDR2 SVGIG (reference sequence). The CDR3 runs to 11 residues. V lost 3 bases, J lost 8 bases, and 8 bases lay in between. CDR3 sequence: CAWSPGDIQYF. CDR3 nucleotide sequence: TGTGCCTGGAGCCCGGGGGACATTCAGTACTTC. Supplemented by reference TRBV30 and TRBJ2-4, the full variable domain reads SQTIHQWPATLVQPVGSPLSLECTVEGTSNPNLYWYRQAAGRGLQLLFYSVGIGQISSEVPQNLSASRPQDRQFILSSKKLLLSDSGFYLCAWSPGDIQYFGAGTRLSVL.

The chain links TRBV7-9 to TRBJ2-3; D remains ambiguous. Trimming removed 5 bases at V and 0 bases at J, with 9 bases between. Per the germline V gene, CDR1 is SEHNR and CDR2 is FQNEAQ (reference sequence). This CDR3 spans 14 amino acids. The CDR3 spells CASSQTYSTDTQYF. CDR3 DNA: TGTGCCAGCAGCCAGACATATAGCACAGATACGCAGTATTTT.

This sequence joins TRBV5-1 and TRBJ2-1; 7 bases are shared with TRBD1. This CDR3 region has 15 residues. CDR1 and CDR2 from the germline V gene are SGHRS and YFSETQ. V lost 4 bases, J lost 0 bases, and 4 bases stayed unmatched. The CDR3 sequence: CASSQDRSSYNEQFF. In nucleotides, the CDR3 is TGCGCCAGCAGCCAGGACAGGAGCTCCTACAATGAGCAGTTCTTC.

The V gene is TRBV29-1, the J gene TRBJ1-1, with TRBD1 as a possible D gene (6 bases). The CDR3 runs to 13 residues. V was clipped by 6 bases and J by 4 bases, with 15 bases between them. Germline V gene lookup returns CDR1 SQVTM and CDR2 ANQGSEA. This CDR3 is CSVSTGRGTEAFF. The CDR3 DNA follows: TGCAGCGTGTCGACAGGCAGAGGCACTGAAGCTTTCTTT.

This sequence joins TRBV5-1 and TRBJ1-1, with D perhaps matching TRBD1 (5 bases). The V and J ends lost 4 bases and 5 bases respectively, with 12 bases between them. Germline V CDR1 and CDR2: SGHRS, YFSETQ. The CDR3 has 13 residues. CDR3 sequence: CASSPSGETEAFF. The CDR3 DNA reads TGCGCCAGCAGCCCCTCGGGGGAAACTGAAGCTTTCTTT.

The CDR3 DNA reads as TGTGCCTGGAGGCTAGCGGGGGGGCCCGGGGAGCTGTTTTTT. This sequence encodes CAWRLAGGPGELFF. V usage is TRBV30 and J usage is TRBJ2-2, with 12 bases fitting TRBD2. CDR1 is GTSNPN and CDR2 is SVGIG in the germline V gene (reference sequence). This CDR3 spans 14 amino acids. The junction had 2 bases not matched to a gene; V was cut back by 3 bases and J by 6 bases. Supplemented by reference TRBV30 and TRBJ2-2, the full variable domain reads SQTIHQWPATLVQPVGSPLSLECTVEGTSNPNLYWYRQAAGRGLQLLFYSVGIGQISSEVPQNLSASRPQDRQFILSSKKLLLSDSGFYLCAWRLAGGPGELFFGEGSRLTVL.

The chain recombines TRBV7-9 with TRBJ2-5; the D is unclear. V dropped 5 bases and J dropped 5 bases, with 12 bases sitting between them. The CDR3 is 13 amino acids. Germline V CDR1 and CDR2: SEHNR, FQNEAQ (reference sequence). The CDR3 sequence is CASSPKAGETQYF. The CDR3 DNA is TGTGCCAGCAGCCCTAAGGCCGGGGAGACCCAGTACTTC.

The CDR3 DNA reads as TGTGCCACCAGCGCAGGAAGCTATGGCTACACCTTC. It yields the protein CATSAGSYGYTF. The chain recombines TRBV24-1 with TRBJ1-2; no clear D. Trimming cost V 7 bases and J 4 bases, with 9 bases left between them. The CDR3 has 12 amino acids. Germline CDR1 is KGHDR and CDR2 is SFDVKD.

This sequence joins TRBV19 and TRBJ1-2, with 8 bases fitting TRBD1. V shed 4 bases, J shed 5 bases, and the junction held 12 bases outside the gene matches. CDR1 is LNHDA, CDR2 SQIVND, per germline (reference sequence). This CDR3 is built from 16 residues. CDR3 DNA sequence: TGTGCCAGTAGTACCTGGACAGGGCGAGGAGTATATGGCTACACCTTC. It translates to CASSTWTGRGVYGYTF.

This clone was seen once. The rearrangement links TRBV5-4 to TRBJ1-1; perhaps TRBD1 as D (6 bases). CDR3 length equals 17 residues. Germline V gene sequence: CDR1 SGHNT, CDR2 YYREEE (reference sequence). The V end lost 3 bases, the J end lost 3 bases, and 21 bases lay between the germline ends. The CDR3 reads CASSSNAGVRRDTEAFF. The CDR3 coding sequence is TGTGCCAGCAGCTCGAACGCAGGGGTCCGCCGAGACACTGAAGCTTTCTTT.